The 8 T cell receptor beta chains given below trace back to one sample, sequenced in a study of early T cells in non-severe SARS-CoV-2 infection. TCRdb ran MiXCR on the 5' RACE reads and lists one entry per CDR3 protein. The table lists around 52,000 distinct CDR3 sequences, approximately 6.2% of them singletons. Specimen: whole blood. These receptors were obtained from an adult who was a healthcare worker with PCR-confirmed SARS-CoV-2 infection or an uninfected control (not recorded which).

This clonotype was detected ten times or more. The V and J genes are TRBV20-1 and TRBJ2-1; 7 bases fit TRBD1. This CDR3 is built from 16 residues. Trimming took 0 bases from V and 0 from J; bases not matched to a gene: 5. Germline V gene lookup returns CDR1 DFQATT and CDR2 SNEGSKA (reference sequence). The CDR3 bases are TGCAGTGCTAGAGAACACAGGGGAAGCTCCTACAATGAGCAGTTCTTC. This translates into CSAREHRGSSYNEQFF.

This clonotype was observed many times. V is TRBV28 and J is TRBJ2-5, with TRBD1 identical over 12 bases. The CDR3 runs 15 residues. Germline V gene lookup returns CDR1 MDHEN and CDR2 SYDVKM. V was clipped by 5 bases and J by 4 bases; unmatched bases: 5. As DNA, the CDR3 is TGTGCCAGCAGTCCGGGGACAGGGGGCGTAGAGACCCAGTACTTC. Translated, it gives CASSPGTGGVETQYF. Variable domain in full (rest from reference TRBV28 and TRBJ2-5): DVKVTQSSRYLVKRTGEKVFLECVQDMDHENMFWYRQDPGLGLRLIYFSYDVKMKEKGDIPEGYSVSREKKERFSLILESASTNQTSMYLCASSPGTGGVETQYFGPGTRLLVL.

The sample holds many counts of this clonotype. Its ends do not fully match the called genes, so a read error is possible. The CDR3 loop is CASSPRDTGELFF. CDR3 in DNA: TGTGCTAGCAGCCCGCGGGACACCGGGGAGCTGTTTTTT. This chain joins TRBV7-6 and TRBJ2-2; D is possibly TRBD2 (5 bases). The CDR3 spans 13 residues. CDR1 and CDR2 from the germline V gene are SGHVS and FNYEAQ. Looking up the rest from reference TRBV7-6 and TRBJ2-2 gives the full variable domain: GAGVSQSPRYKVTKRGQDVALRCDPISGHVSLYWYRQALGQGPEFLTYFNYEAQQDKSGLPNDRFSAERPEGSISTLTIQRTEQRDSAMYRCASSPRDTGELFFGEGSRLTVL.

The V and J genes are TRBV24-1 and TRBJ2-1; D might be TRBD2 (6 bases). In germline, CDR1 is KGHDR, CDR2 SFDVKD. Trimming shortened V by 3 bases and J by 0 bases, and 11 bases separated the two germline ends. This CDR3 contains 16 residues. The CDR3: CATSDHGRSSYNEQFF. In nucleotides, the CDR3 is TGTGCCACCAGTGATCACGGGAGAAGCTCCTACAATGAGCAGTTCTTC.

In its sample, this clonotype was seen a few times. The genes are TRBV11-2 and TRBJ2-3; 10 bases line up with TRBD2. CDR3 length: 16 amino acids. Germline lookup yields CDR1 SGHAT and CDR2 FQNNGV. Losses at the gene ends were 5 bases for V and 4 bases for J; bases not matched to a gene: 9. The CDR3 is CASSPLAGGSSDTQYF. The CDR3 DNA is TGTGCCAGCAGCCCCTTAGCGGGGGGATCGTCAGATACGCAGTATTTT. The complete variable domain, with remaining parts taken from reference TRBV11-2 and TRBJ2-3, reads EAGVAQSPRYKIIEKRQSVAFWCNPISGHATLYWYQQILGQGPKLLIQFQNNGVVDDSQLPKDRFSAERLKGVDSTLKIQPAKLEDSAVYLCASSPLAGGSSDTQYFGPGTRLTVL.

This clonotype turned up a few times. The chain has TRBV29-1 and TRBJ2-1; the D gene is possibly TRBD1 (6 bases). Germline loops: CDR1 SQVTM, CDR2 ANQGSEA. Trimming cost V 4 bases and J 7 bases, with 14 bases left between them. The CDR3 runs to 13 residues. This CDR3 reads CSVGATTGNEQFF. The CDR3 coding sequence is TGCAGCGTTGGAGCAACAACAGGGAATGAGCAGTTCTTC.

Only a few counts were recorded for this clonotype. The chain couples TRBV18 to TRBJ1-6; a possible D gene is TRBD1 (6 bases). This CDR3 spans 15 amino acids. Trimming took off 0 bases at V and 7 bases at J, with 10 bases between the two ends. The germline gives CDR1 KGHSH, CDR2 LQKENI. CDR3 sequence (DNA): TGTGCCAGCTCACCACCTATCCAGGGGAATTCACCCCTCCACTTT. Its protein is CASSPPIQGNSPLHF.

This clonotype was seen at least ten times. The V and J genes are TRBV6-5 and TRBJ2-1; 8 bases align to TRBD1. The V gene's germline CDR1 is MNHEY and CDR2 SVGAGI. CDR3 length: 13 residues. V shed 6 bases and J 5 bases; nucleotides not matched to a gene: 3. CDR3 protein: CASSRGRNNEQFF. The CDR3 nucleotides are TGTGCCAGCAGCAGGGGGCGCAACAATGAGCAGTTCTTC.